This TCR beta chain was recorded in a study of glioma-infiltrating T cells. Amplification of TCR alpha and beta CDR3 regions from RNA used iRepertoire nested multiplex PCR. One-step reverse transcription and amplification started from around 100-400 ng of tissue mRNA or PBMC total RNA. TCRdb reprocessed the multiplex PCR reads with MiXCR, giving one entry per CDR3 protein. The sample carries 100,000 to 150,000 distinct CDR3 sequences, about 25% recorded once. The CDR3 runs to 14 residues. CDR1 and CDR2 from the germline V gene are ENHRY and SYGVKD. Trimming took off 6 bases at V and 7 bases at J, with 13 bases between the two ends. Findings and caveats of the study: Above-expected tissue-blood divergence occurred in all gliomas, most in low-grade ones. Only very few CDR3 sequences appeared in both tissue and blood.

The table lists this clonotype with a few counts. The antigen is unknown. This TCR was recovered from a human donor with low-grade glioma or glioblastoma, undergoing nonglioma brain surgery, or in good health (not recorded which). Sequencing was performed on glioma tissue, nonneoplastic brain tissue, or PBMCs (not recorded which). V and J are TRBV10-3 and TRBJ1-6; weak D call: TRBD1 (6 bases). The chain's CDR3 is CAIRRTDTNSPLHF. The CDR3 region has the DNA TGTGCCATCAGGAGGACAGATACGAATTCACCCCTCCACTTT.